This T cell receptor (beta chain) was obtained from a study of shared clonotypes between healthy human individuals. Broader study findings: Few donors limited the genetic and exposure-history diversity represented. The authors expected sequencing depth to affect clonotype sharing among donors.

In the case of this clone: As yet, its antigen is unknown.

At the deep level, the assay was run. In the authors' methods: With immunoSEQ giving junction-only sequences and no quality scores, filtering differed. Generated by immunoSEQ multiplex PCR, the TCRdb table keeps only in-frame clones and is missing some. V and J calls plus clone size are reproduced from that table; the DNA served to infer D and trimming. Of a few hundred thousand clones listed, roughly three quarters are singletons. Trimming removed 3 bases from V and 6 bases from J; junction bases left unmatched: 4. Germline V lookup: CDR1 LNHDA, CDR2 SQIVND (reference sequence). The CDR3 covers 15 residues.

Sequencing input: PBMCs. The source of this sequence is a woman aged 40 to 50 in good health. Some clones in this sample may be carry-over from other donors' samples. The chain links TRBV19 to TRBJ2-7, with 14 nucleotides matching TRBD2. The CDR3 DNA sequence: TGTGCCAGTAGTATTGGGACTAGCGGGAGAACCGAGCAGTACTTC. It yields the protein CASSIGTSGRTEQYF.